The table lists the clone carrying this TCR beta chain with a count of one. 13 Jbeta primers and 60 Vbeta primers were used for the PCR. Assay: immunoSEQ multiplex PCR; the TCRdb copy retains only in-frame clones and omits some. Of about 300,000 clones detected, more than 80% appear once; the ten largest clones hold about 4%. This sample was included in a study of cytomegalovirus exposure and HLA in healthy donors. The V gene lost 6 bases and the J gene lost 6 bases, with 17 bases spanning the gap. The CDR3 contains 15 residues. CDR1 MNHEY and CDR2 SVGAGI come from the germline V gene. The chain joins TRBV6-5 to TRBJ2-2, with D tentatively TRBD1 (6 bases). This TCR derives from a man aged 35-49 years in good health and CMV-seropositive. Material: PBMCs. This CDR3 reads CASRTTGFNAGELFF. CDR3 DNA sequence: TGTGCCAGCAGAACGACAGGATTTAACGCCGGGGAGCTGTTTTTT.